This TCR beta chain was found in a study of T cells after yellow fever vaccination. Background on the study: Where fractions had low cell numbers, libraries were prepared from them with the SMART-Seq v4 Ultra Low Input RNA kit.

TCRdb independently ran MiXCR on the 5' RACE reads; one entry per CDR3 protein. The table lists 200,000 or so distinct CDR3 sequences, approximately 6.7% of them singletons. This clonotype was recorded a few times. Its target is not known. Notes on the study in general: The secondary T-cell response peaked on day 5, not day 15, but was weaker. Post-booster repertoires contained most primary-vaccination clones again (approximately 95% CD4, around 88% CD8). FACS-sorted repertoires might harbor abundant contaminating clonotypes from the bulk population.

This CDR3 is 14 amino acids long. V dropped 3 bases and J dropped 1 base, with 9 bases sitting between them. CDR1 SGDLS and CDR2 YYNGEE come from the germline V gene. This sequence joins TRBV9 and TRBJ2-3; D may be TRBD2 (6 bases). The specimen comprised CD4+ T cells sorted from PBMCs, sampled on the day of the yellow fever booster vaccination. The clonotype originates from a young man who received the YFV17D yellow fever vaccine. The CDR3 coding sequence is TGTGCCAGCAGCGGCGGGACTCGCACAGATACGCAGTATTTT. Translating gives CASSGGTRTDTQYF.